Listed below are T cell receptor beta chains from one sample, sequenced in a study of blood T cell repertoires in COVID-19. The data were produced by immunoSEQ multiplex PCR, yet TCRdb's version contains in-frame clones alone and is incomplete. There are tens of thousands of clones in the sample; 75% to 95% occur only once, and 2% to 2.5% lies in the top ten. Sequenced input: peripheral blood. Receptors originate from a man aged 60-69 years with acute or convalescent COVID-19. CDR3s include the opening cysteine and the closing phenylalanine or tryptophan. A D gene is named only where the DNA matches it firmly. The size entry is marked missing in some rows and otherwise reads once, few, many or a size class.

D: .; V: TRBV9; J: TRBJ1-6; size: .; DNA: TGTGCCAGCAGCGTAGGGACACCGAATTCACCCCTCCACTTT; CDR3: CASSVGTPNSPLHF
D: TRBD1; V: TRBV10-3; J: TRBJ1-6; size: .; DNA: TGTGCCACCAAATCAGGGGGCTTGAATTCACCCCTCCACTTT; CDR3: CATKSGGLNSPLHF
D: .; V: TRBV20-1; J: TRBJ1-1; size: .; DNA: TGCAGTGCTAGGCGGGACACTGAAGCTTTCTTT; CDR3: CSARRDTEAFF
D: .; V: TRBV6-5; J: TRBJ1-2; size: .; DNA: TGTGCCAGCGGTAAATTAGGGGGAAGCTATGGCTACACCTTC; CDR3: CASGKLGGSYGYTF
D: .; V: TRBV19; J: TRBJ1-4; size: .; DNA: TGTGCCAGTAGTATTGGTGAGACAACTAATGAAAAACTGTTTTTT; CDR3: CASSIGETTNEKLFF
D: .; V: TRBV30; J: TRBJ2-3; size: once; DNA: TGTGCCTGGAGTGTACGCGCAGATACGCAGTATTTT; CDR3: CAWSVRADTQYF
D: .; V: TRBV5-1; J: TRBJ2-2; size: .; DNA: TGCGCCAGCAGCTTGTCCCAGGGAGGCACCGGGGAGCTGTTTTTT; CDR3: CASSLSQGGTGELFF
D: .; V: TRBV6-5; J: TRBJ2-7; size: .; DNA: TGTGCCAGCAGCTATGGAGGGGGCTACCTCTACGAGCAGTACTTC; CDR3: CASSYGGGYLYEQYF
D: .; V: TRBV6-2/TRBV6-3; J: TRBJ1-1; size: once; DNA: TGTGCCAGCAGTTTCGGGGGAGACGAAACTGAAGCTTTCTTT; CDR3: CASSFGGDETEAFF
D: TRBD2; V: TRBV7-2; J: TRBJ2-2; size: .; DNA: TGTGCCAGCAGCCCTGGTAGGGTGGCTAGCGGGTTATACACCGGGGAGCTGTTTTTT; CDR3: CASSPGRVASGLYTGELFF
D: .; V: TRBV6-1; J: TRBJ1-5; size: .; DNA: TGTGCCAGCAGTGAGAATCCCCCCTCGGTCAATCAGCCCCAGCATTTT; CDR3: CASSENPPSVNQPQHF
D: TRBD1; V: TRBV28; J: TRBJ1-4; size: .; DNA: TGTGCCAGCAGTCTCGGGACAGGGGGGCATGAAAAACTGTTTTTT; CDR3: CASSLGTGGHEKLFF
D: .; V: TRBV29-1; J: TRBJ1-2; size: .; DNA: TGCAGCGTCCCCGGGGGGGGATATGGCTACACCTTC; CDR3: CSVPGGGYGYTF
D: .; V: TRBV7-9; J: TRBJ1-1; size: .; DNA: TGTGCCAGCAGCTCCGGGGGGGTAGGCACTGAAGCTTTCTTT; CDR3: CASSSGGVGTEAFF
D: .; V: TRBV14; J: TRBJ2-1; size: .; DNA: TGTGCCAGCACAGAGAGGCCTCAGGGGGAGCAGTTCTTC; CDR3: CASTERPQGEQFF
D: .; V: TRBV12-3/TRBV12-4; J: TRBJ1-5; size: .; DNA: TGTGCCAGCAGACCCGACTTGAATCAGCCCCAGCATTTT; CDR3: CASRPDLNQPQHF
D: .; V: TRBV27; J: TRBJ2-3; size: .; DNA: TGTGCCAGCAGTCCCCCAACAGATACGCAGTATTTT; CDR3: CASSPPTDTQYF
D: .; V: TRBV27; J: TRBJ2-7; size: .; DNA: TGTGCCAGCAGCCTAGGGGCACACTCCTCCTACGAGCAGTACTTC; CDR3: CASSLGAHSSYEQYF
D: .; V: TRBV6-5; J: TRBJ2-5; size: .; DNA: TGTGCCAGCAGTTACTCAGCCCAAGAGACCCAGTACTTC; CDR3: CASSYSAQETQYF
D: .; V: TRBV7-9; J: TRBJ2-1; size: .; DNA: TGTGCCAGCAGCTTAGGGTCCGGGAGAGCATACAATGAGCAGTTCTTC; CDR3: CASSLGSGRAYNEQFF
D: TRBD2; V: TRBV11-3; J: TRBJ2-1; size: .; DNA: TGTGCCAGCAGCTTGGGGACTAGCGGCCCGACCTACAATGAGCAGTTCTTC; CDR3: CASSLGTSGPTYNEQFF
D: .; V: TRBV27; J: TRBJ2-5; size: .; DNA: TGTGCCAGCAGTTTTGGGAGAGGGCAAGAGACCCAGTACTTC; CDR3: CASSFGRGQETQYF
D: TRBD1; V: TRBV28; J: TRBJ2-7; size: .; DNA: TGTGCCAGCACTCCCCTAGGGACAGGGGACGAGCAGTACTTC; CDR3: CASTPLGTGDEQYF
D: TRBD2; V: TRBV5-1; J: TRBJ2-3; size: .; DNA: TGCGCCAGCAGCTTGGGCGGGAGCGCAGATACGCAGTATTTT; CDR3: CASSLGGSADTQYF
D: TRBD1; V: TRBV11-2; J: TRBJ1-6; size: .; DNA: TGTGCCAGCAGCTTAGACCTACAGGGGGTGCGCCTCCACTTT; CDR3: CASSLDLQGVRLHF
D: .; V: TRBV6-5; J: TRBJ1-3; size: .; DNA: TGTGCCAGCAGTTCCAGGGGAAACACCATATATTTT; CDR3: CASSSRGNTIYF
D: TRBD1; V: TRBV19; J: TRBJ2-2; size: .; DNA: TGTGCCACCAACACAGGGGGTTTTGCCGGGGAGCTGTTTTTT; CDR3: CATNTGGFAGELFF
D: .; V: TRBV28; J: TRBJ1-2; size: .; DNA: TGTGCCAGCAGTGACCGCAACAGCTGGGAGGGCTACACCTTC; CDR3: CASSDRNSWEGYTF
D: .; V: TRBV6-5; J: TRBJ1-5; size: few; DNA: TGTGCCAGCAGTTACCGAGGGCTGGGGCAGCCCCAGCATTTT; CDR3: CASSYRGLGQPQHF
D: .; V: TRBV30; J: TRBJ2-3; size: .; DNA: TGTGCCTGGAGCCGAGGTAGCACAGATACGCAGTATTTT; CDR3: CAWSRGSTDTQYF
D: TRBD2; V: TRBV6-5; J: TRBJ2-3; size: .; DNA: TGTGCCAGCAGTTACGCTAGCGGGCGGTATACGCAGTATTTT; CDR3: CASSYASGRYTQYF
D: TRBD1; V: TRBV4-2; J: TRBJ1-2; size: .; DNA: TGTGCCAGCAGCCAAGGAGGACAGGGGGCGCCATATGGCTACACCTTC; CDR3: CASSQGGQGAPYGYTF
D: TRBD2; V: TRBV10-3; J: TRBJ2-1; size: .; DNA: TGTGCCATCCGACTAGCGGGAGAGGTCCGTGGTAATGAGCAGTTCTTC; CDR3: CAIRLAGEVRGNEQFF
D: .; V: TRBV6-5; J: TRBJ1-1; size: .; DNA: TGTGCCAGAGTAGGCAGGGCGTGGAACACTGAAGCTTTCTTT; CDR3: CARVGRAWNTEAFF
D: .; V: TRBV12-3/TRBV12-4; J: TRBJ1-1; size: .; DNA: TGTGCCAGCAGCGGGGGGATAAACACTGAAGCTTTCTTT; CDR3: CASSGGINTEAFF